This is a list of T cell receptor beta chains from one sample in a study of blood T cell repertoires in COVID-19. The method was immunoSEQ multiplex PCR; TCRdb's version includes in-frame clones alone and lacks a portion of them. Here the sample spans around 270,000 clones, 85% to 90% being singletons. The sample taken for sequencing was peripheral blood. Source of these receptors: a man aged 25 to 40 with acute or convalescent COVID-19. The CDR3 runs from the conserved cysteine through the conserved F or W. D genes are given only for firm matches. For some rows the clone size is stated as once, few or many, or as a class when expanded; others skip it.

J gene: TRBJ2-1
D gene: TRBD2
clone size: .
V gene: TRBV19
CDR3 DNA: TGTGCCAGTACCCGCTGGGGATCTAGCGGGAACCCCTACAATGAGCAGTTCTTC
CDR3 protein: CASTRWGSSGNPYNEQFF

J gene: TRBJ1-1
D gene: TRBD1
clone size: .
V gene: TRBV30
CDR3 DNA: TGTGCCTGGAGTGTAGTCAGGGGGGACACTGAAGCTTTCTTT
CDR3 protein: CAWSVVRGDTEAFF

J gene: TRBJ2-1
D gene: .
clone size: .
V gene: TRBV28
CDR3 DNA: TGTGCCAGCAGTTTAGGGGGGCTTACAGGGGTCTTCGATGAGCAGTTCTTC
CDR3 protein: CASSLGGLTGVFDEQFF

J gene: TRBJ2-1
D gene: TRBD1
clone size: .
V gene: TRBV30
CDR3 DNA: TGTGCCTGGGATACAGGGGGACCCAACTACAATGAGCAGTTCTTC
CDR3 protein: CAWDTGGPNYNEQFF

J gene: TRBJ2-7
D gene: .
clone size: .
V gene: TRBV2
CDR3 DNA: TGTGCCAGCATGGGGCAGGAGACCTACGAGCAGTACTTC
CDR3 protein: CASMGQETYEQYF

J gene: TRBJ2-4
D gene: .
clone size: .
V gene: TRBV5-1
CDR3 DNA: TGCGCCAGCAGCTCCGGGGCCAAAAACATTCAGTACTTC
CDR3 protein: CASSSGAKNIQYF

J gene: TRBJ2-7
D gene: .
clone size: .
V gene: TRBV21-1
CDR3 DNA: TGTGCCAGCAGCTCCCGAAGGGAGGACTACGAGCAGTACTTC
CDR3 protein: CASSSRREDYEQYF

J gene: TRBJ1-2
D gene: TRBD1
clone size: .
V gene: TRBV11-1
CDR3 DNA: TGTGCCAGCAGCCTGCGGACAGGGCGATATGGCTACACCTTC
CDR3 protein: CASSLRTGRYGYTF

J gene: TRBJ1-4
D gene: .
clone size: .
V gene: TRBV5-1
CDR3 DNA: TGCGCCAGCAGCTTGTCAGGGTTTAATGAAAAACTGTTTTTT
CDR3 protein: CASSLSGFNEKLFF

J gene: TRBJ2-1
D gene: .
clone size: .
V gene: TRBV4-1
CDR3 DNA: TGCGCCAGCAGCCATAGCGGCAGCTCCTACAATGAGCAGTTCTTC
CDR3 protein: CASSHSGSSYNEQFF

J gene: TRBJ2-7
D gene: TRBD2
clone size: .
V gene: TRBV6-1
CDR3 DNA: TGTGCCAGCAGTGAAGGTGGGGGGGTAGCGGAACACTACGAGCAGTACTTC
CDR3 protein: CASSEGGGVAEHYEQYF

J gene: TRBJ1-5
D gene: TRBD1
clone size: .
V gene: TRBV19
CDR3 DNA: TGTGCCAGTAGGGTGGGACAGTATCAGCCCCAGCATTTT
CDR3 protein: CASRVGQYQPQHF

J gene: TRBJ2-1
D gene: TRBD1
clone size: .
V gene: TRBV3-1/TRBV3-2
CDR3 DNA: TGTGCCAGCAGCCATCTTCTCGGGACAGGGGCTGAGAATGAGCAGTTCTTC
CDR3 protein: CASSHLLGTGAENEQFF

J gene: TRBJ1-5
D gene: .
clone size: once
V gene: TRBV7-8
CDR3 DNA: TGTGCCAGCAGCCCTTGGGAGCCCAATCAGCCCCAGCATTTT
CDR3 protein: CASSPWEPNQPQHF

J gene: TRBJ2-7
D gene: .
clone size: .
V gene: TRBV5-4
CDR3 DNA: TGTGCCAGCAGCTTCCAGGGGAGCTCCTACGAGCAGTACTTC
CDR3 protein: CASSFQGSSYEQYF

J gene: TRBJ2-2
D gene: .
clone size: .
V gene: TRBV6-2/TRBV6-3
CDR3 DNA: TGTGCCAGCAGTTTTGAACCCGGGACCGGGGAGCTGTTTTTT
CDR3 protein: CASSFEPGTGELFF

J gene: TRBJ1-1
D gene: .
clone size: once
V gene: TRBV7-3
CDR3 DNA: TGTGCCAGCAGCTTAACCACGGTGAACACTGAAGCTTTCTTT
CDR3 protein: CASSLTTVNTEAFF

J gene: TRBJ1-1
D gene: TRBD1
clone size: .
V gene: TRBV5-1
CDR3 DNA: TGCGCCAGCAGCCGTGACAGGGGCTTGTCTGAAGCTTTCTTT
CDR3 protein: CASSRDRGLSEAFF

J gene: TRBJ2-1
D gene: .
clone size: .
V gene: TRBV30
CDR3 DNA: TGTGCCTGGCGATCAAGGGCAGGGATATTGGATGAGCAGTTCTTC
CDR3 protein: CAWRSRAGILDEQFF

J gene: TRBJ1-1
D gene: .
clone size: .
V gene: TRBV28
CDR3 DNA: TGTGCCAGCAGTTTCTTAGGGGACACACTTGGTGAAGCTTTCTTT
CDR3 protein: CASSFLGDTLGEAFF

J gene: TRBJ1-3
D gene: .
clone size: .
V gene: TRBV11-2
CDR3 DNA: TGTGCCAGCAGCTTATCGACAGCTGGAAACACCATATATTTT
CDR3 protein: CASSLSTAGNTIYF

J gene: TRBJ2-7
D gene: TRBD1
clone size: .
V gene: TRBV6-5
CDR3 DNA: TGTGCCAGCAGTTCCCGGGACAGGGGGTACGAGCAGTACTTC
CDR3 protein: CASSSRDRGYEQYF

J gene: TRBJ2-7
D gene: TRBD2
clone size: .
V gene: TRBV11-2
CDR3 DNA: TGTGCCAGCAGCTGGGGACTAGCGGGGTTAGAGCCCTACGAGCAGTACTTC
CDR3 protein: CASSWGLAGLEPYEQYF

J gene: TRBJ1-4
D gene: .
clone size: .
V gene: TRBV25-1
CDR3 DNA: TGTGCCAGCAGGGGCAGACGTAATGAAAAACTGTTTTTT
CDR3 protein: CASRGRRNEKLFF

J gene: TRBJ1-2
D gene: .
clone size: .
V gene: TRBV2
CDR3 DNA: TGTGCCAGCAGTGAGGGGAGAAAAGCTAACTATGGCTACACCTTC
CDR3 protein: CASSEGRKANYGYTF

J gene: TRBJ2-2
D gene: .
clone size: .
V gene: TRBV12-3/TRBV12-4
CDR3 DNA: TGTGCCAGCAGTTTAAGGGGCGGGGAGCTGTTTTTT
CDR3 protein: CASSLRGGELFF

J gene: TRBJ1-6
D gene: .
clone size: .
V gene: TRBV11-2
CDR3 DNA: TGTGCCAGCAGCGCCTGGGGGCTCAATTCACCCCTCCACTTT
CDR3 protein: CASSAWGLNSPLHF

J gene: TRBJ2-5
D gene: TRBD2
clone size: .
V gene: TRBV18
CDR3 DNA: TGTGCCAGCTCACCCCGACTAGCTGAGAAAGAGACCCAGTACTTC
CDR3 protein: CASSPRLAEKETQYF

J gene: TRBJ2-2
D gene: TRBD2
clone size: .
V gene: TRBV5-8
CDR3 DNA: TGTGCCAGCAGCCCACGCGGGACTAGCGGGGTCGGGGAGCTGTTTTTT
CDR3 protein: CASSPRGTSGVGELFF

J gene: TRBJ2-2
D gene: .
clone size: .
V gene: TRBV18
CDR3 DNA: TGTGCCAGCTCACCACCGCTTACAGGGAACAGGGAGCTGTTTTTT
CDR3 protein: CASSPPLTGNRELFF

J gene: TRBJ1-1
D gene: .
clone size: .
V gene: TRBV19
CDR3 DNA: TGTGCCAGTAGTATAGGATTCGGTTCCATGAACACTGAAGCTTTCTTT
CDR3 protein: CASSIGFGSMNTEAFF

J gene: TRBJ2-3
D gene: TRBD1
clone size: .
V gene: TRBV7-2
CDR3 DNA: TGTGCCAGCAGCTCCAGACAGGGTCCAGATACGCAGTATTTT
CDR3 protein: CASSSRQGPDTQYF

J gene: TRBJ1-6
D gene: .
clone size: few
V gene: TRBV19
CDR3 DNA: TGTGCCAGTAGTCGAACCGACAGTAAAAGTTCACCCCTCCACTTT
CDR3 protein: CASSRTDSKSSPLHF

J gene: TRBJ1-1
D gene: TRBD1
clone size: .
V gene: TRBV5-1
CDR3 DNA: TGCGCCAGCAGAACAGGGGGCACTGAAGCTTTCTTT
CDR3 protein: CASRTGGTEAFF

J gene: TRBJ1-2
D gene: TRBD1
clone size: once
V gene: TRBV5-6
CDR3 DNA: TGTGCCAGTCTTAAGCTAGGCAGGGGGGACGGCTACACCTTC
CDR3 protein: CASLKLGRGDGYTF

J gene: TRBJ1-5
D gene: TRBD1
clone size: few
V gene: TRBV28
CDR3 DNA: TGTGCCAGCAGTCCACTAAGGAGGACAGGGGGGAACAATCAGCCCCAGCATTTT
CDR3 protein: CASSPLRRTGGNNQPQHF

J gene: TRBJ1-4
D gene: .
clone size: .
V gene: TRBV18
CDR3 DNA: TGTGCCAGCTCCCAGGGACATGGGGAAAAACTGTTTTTT
CDR3 protein: CASSQGHGEKLFF

J gene: TRBJ2-7
D gene: TRBD1
clone size: once
V gene: TRBV5-1
CDR3 DNA: TGCGCCAGCAAACCGACAGGGGGCGAATACGAGCAGTACTTC
CDR3 protein: CASKPTGGEYEQYF

J gene: TRBJ2-6
D gene: TRBD1
clone size: .
V gene: TRBV3-1/TRBV3-2
CDR3 DNA: TGTGCCAGCAGCCGAGGACAGGGGGCGTCCGGGGCCAACGTCCTGACTTTC
CDR3 protein: CASSRGQGASGANVLTF

J gene: TRBJ2-5
D gene: TRBD2
clone size: .
V gene: TRBV9
CDR3 DNA: TGTGCCAGCAGCGTAGGTGGGACTAGCGGGGGGCAAGAGACCCAGTACTTC
CDR3 protein: CASSVGGTSGGQETQYF

J gene: TRBJ1-5
D gene: .
clone size: few
V gene: TRBV15
CDR3 DNA: TGTGCCACCAGCAGAGAACAGCTCTACAATCAGCCCCAGCATTTT
CDR3 protein: CATSREQLYNQPQHF

J gene: TRBJ1-1
D gene: .
clone size: .
V gene: TRBV28
CDR3 DNA: TGTGCCAGCAGTTTAGGAGGGGCTGGGGACACTGAAGCTTTCTTT
CDR3 protein: CASSLGGAGDTEAFF

J gene: TRBJ1-3
D gene: .
clone size: .
V gene: TRBV4-1
CDR3 DNA: TGCGCCAGCAGCCAACCTTTCAGCTCTGGAAACACCATATATTTT
CDR3 protein: CASSQPFSSGNTIYF

J gene: TRBJ2-4
D gene: TRBD1
clone size: .
V gene: TRBV29-1
CDR3 DNA: TGCAGCGTCAGGGGGTTGGACATTCAGTACTTC
CDR3 protein: CSVRGLDIQYF

J gene: TRBJ2-3
D gene: TRBD1
clone size: .
V gene: TRBV7-3
CDR3 DNA: TGTGCCAGCAGCTCCGACAGGGCAGATACGCAGTATTTT
CDR3 protein: CASSSDRADTQYF

J gene: TRBJ1-1
D gene: .
clone size: .
V gene: TRBV9
CDR3 DNA: TGTGCCAGCAGCGCCAGGGTGGACGGAAACACTGAAGCTTTCTTT
CDR3 protein: CASSARVDGNTEAFF

J gene: TRBJ1-4
D gene: .
clone size: .
V gene: TRBV5-6
CDR3 DNA: TGTGCCAGCAGCTTTAGGACAGATCCAAAACTGTTTTTT
CDR3 protein: CASSFRTDPKLFF

J gene: TRBJ2-2
D gene: .
clone size: .
V gene: TRBV2
CDR3 DNA: TGTGCCAGCAGTGAGGGCACCAACACCGGGGAGCTGTTTTTT
CDR3 protein: CASSEGTNTGELFF

J gene: TRBJ1-2
D gene: TRBD1
clone size: .
V gene: TRBV6-5
CDR3 DNA: TGTGCCAGCAGGTTTATGGGACAGGGTGGTGGCTACACCTTC
CDR3 protein: CASRFMGQGGGYTF